Listed below are T cell receptor beta chains from one sample, sequenced in a study of control samples from healthy donors and cancer patients. Sequencing used immunoSEQ multiplex PCR; TCRdb keeps in-frame clones, though not all of them. The sample records roughly 63,000 clones, around 90% being singletons. The material sequenced was PBMCs. These receptors were obtained from a man in his 60s with colorectal cancer. Each CDR3 is given with its conserved first and last residue. The D gene is left open where the match is weak. Clone size is shown for a subset of rows, as once, few, many or a class of expanded clone.

j_gene: TRBJ2-7
v_gene: TRBV7-2
d_gene: TRBD1
abundance: NA
CDR3nt: TGTGCCAGCAGCTTAAGGCCAGGGGGTATCTACGAGCAGTACTTC
CDR3aa: CASSLRPGGIYEQYF

j_gene: TRBJ2-2
v_gene: TRBV7-2
d_gene: NA
abundance: NA
CDR3nt: TGTGCCAGCACCCCGAACCCACGCGGGGAGCTGTTTTTT
CDR3aa: CASTPNPRGELFF

j_gene: TRBJ1-2
v_gene: TRBV18
d_gene: TRBD1
abundance: NA
CDR3nt: TGTGCCAGCTCACCGGAGGCCACAGGGGATTATGGCTACACCTTC
CDR3aa: CASSPEATGDYGYTF

j_gene: TRBJ2-6
v_gene: TRBV5-1
d_gene: NA
abundance: NA
CDR3nt: TGCGCCAGCAGCTTGGAGGTGCTCGGCACTGGGGCCAACGTCCTGACTTTC
CDR3aa: CASSLEVLGTGANVLTF

j_gene: TRBJ2-2
v_gene: TRBV4-1
d_gene: NA
abundance: NA
CDR3nt: TGCGCCAGCAGCCAACCCCGACTAGCAGGGGCCGGGGAGCTGTTTTTT
CDR3aa: CASSQPRLAGAGELFF

j_gene: TRBJ2-5
v_gene: TRBV3-1/TRBV3-2
d_gene: NA
abundance: NA
CDR3nt: TGTGCCAGCAGCCGCACGGGGAACAGGGAGACCCAGTACTTC
CDR3aa: CASSRTGNRETQYF

j_gene: TRBJ2-3
v_gene: TRBV3-1/TRBV3-2
d_gene: TRBD2
abundance: few
CDR3nt: TGTGCCAGCAGAGCGGGGCAGGGTGATACGCAGTATTTT
CDR3aa: CASRAGQGDTQYF

j_gene: TRBJ2-3
v_gene: TRBV7-2
d_gene: NA
abundance: NA
CDR3nt: TGTGCCAGCAGCTCGGACTTCACAGATACGCAGTATTTT
CDR3aa: CASSSDFTDTQYF

j_gene: TRBJ1-2
v_gene: TRBV5-4
d_gene: NA
abundance: NA
CDR3nt: TGTGCCAGCAGCGCGCGGGGCGGCGCTTATGGCTACACCTTC
CDR3aa: CASSARGGAYGYTF

j_gene: TRBJ2-1
v_gene: TRBV7-3
d_gene: NA
abundance: NA
CDR3nt: TGTGCCAGCAGCTTAAATCCGACAGATAGTGGTGAGCAGTTCTTC
CDR3aa: CASSLNPTDSGEQFF

j_gene: TRBJ2-7
v_gene: TRBV15
d_gene: NA
abundance: NA
CDR3nt: TGTGCCACCAGCAGAGATAGGGGGACCCCGACCTACGAGCAGTACTTC
CDR3aa: CATSRDRGTPTYEQYF

j_gene: TRBJ2-5
v_gene: TRBV4-2
d_gene: NA
abundance: NA
CDR3nt: TGTGCCAGCAGCCAAGGCAGCGGGCCCCAAGAGACCCAGTACTTC
CDR3aa: CASSQGSGPQETQYF

j_gene: TRBJ2-2
v_gene: TRBV6-5
d_gene: NA
abundance: NA
CDR3nt: TGTGCCAGCAAACAGACGAACACCGGGGAGCTGTTTTTT
CDR3aa: CASKQTNTGELFF

j_gene: TRBJ1-3
v_gene: TRBV9
d_gene: NA
abundance: NA
CDR3nt: TGTGCCAGCAGCGTAGATCCAGGGACATCTGGAAACACCATATATTTT
CDR3aa: CASSVDPGTSGNTIYF

j_gene: TRBJ2-2
v_gene: TRBV19
d_gene: NA
abundance: NA
CDR3nt: TGTGCCAGTAAGATTGCTAGACGCACCGGGGAGCTGTTTTTT
CDR3aa: CASKIARRTGELFF

j_gene: TRBJ1-3
v_gene: TRBV6-5
d_gene: NA
abundance: NA
CDR3nt: TGTGCCAGCAGTTACCAGAGCTCTGGAAACACCATATATTTT
CDR3aa: CASSYQSSGNTIYF

j_gene: TRBJ2-3
v_gene: TRBV7-6
d_gene: TRBD1
abundance: NA
CDR3nt: TGTGCCAGCAGCGACAGGGGTCTGTACACAGATACGCAGTATTTT
CDR3aa: CASSDRGLYTDTQYF

j_gene: TRBJ1-2
v_gene: TRBV30
d_gene: NA
abundance: NA
CDR3nt: TGTGCCTGGAGCAAACAGGGAGGGACTTATGGCTACACCTTC
CDR3aa: CAWSKQGGTYGYTF

j_gene: TRBJ1-2
v_gene: TRBV10-3
d_gene: NA
abundance: NA
CDR3nt: TGTGCCATCAGTGAGTCAGGGTCCTATGGCTACACCTTC
CDR3aa: CAISESGSYGYTF

j_gene: TRBJ1-2
v_gene: TRBV6-5
d_gene: NA
abundance: NA
CDR3nt: TGTGCCAGCAGTTACTCGATAGTGGGAAACTATGGCTACACCTTC
CDR3aa: CASSYSIVGNYGYTF

j_gene: TRBJ2-1
v_gene: TRBV15
d_gene: TRBD2
abundance: NA
CDR3nt: TGTGCCACCCACTCAGGGACTAGCGGGGGAAATGAGCAGTTCTTC
CDR3aa: CATHSGTSGGNEQFF

j_gene: TRBJ1-1
v_gene: TRBV29-1
d_gene: NA
abundance: NA
CDR3nt: TGCAGCGTTGAAGATCGTCAGGGTACCGAAGCTTTCTTT
CDR3aa: CSVEDRQGTEAFF

j_gene: TRBJ2-2
v_gene: TRBV5-6
d_gene: TRBD2
abundance: NA
CDR3nt: TGCGCCAGCAGAAGTCAGCGGGGGGGCTTCACCGGGGAGCTGTTTTTT
CDR3aa: CASRSQRGGFTGELFF

j_gene: TRBJ2-1
v_gene: TRBV6-5
d_gene: NA
abundance: NA
CDR3nt: TGTGCCACCACCGAAGGCCTGGCGGAGTTCTTC
CDR3aa: CATTEGLAEFF